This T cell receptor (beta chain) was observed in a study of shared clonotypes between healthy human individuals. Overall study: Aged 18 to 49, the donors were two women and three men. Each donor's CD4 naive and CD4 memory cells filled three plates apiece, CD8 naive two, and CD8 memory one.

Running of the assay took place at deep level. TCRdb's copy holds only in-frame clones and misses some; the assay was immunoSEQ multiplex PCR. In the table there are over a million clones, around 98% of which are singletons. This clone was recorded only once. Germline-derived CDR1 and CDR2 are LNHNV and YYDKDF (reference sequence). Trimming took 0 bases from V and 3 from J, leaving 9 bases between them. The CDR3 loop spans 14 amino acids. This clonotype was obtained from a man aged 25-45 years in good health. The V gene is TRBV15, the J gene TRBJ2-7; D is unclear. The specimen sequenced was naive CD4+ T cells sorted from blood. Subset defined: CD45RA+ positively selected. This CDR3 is CATSRDSRSYEQYF. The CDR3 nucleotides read TGTGCCACCAGCAGAGATAGTCGCAGCTACGAGCAGTACTTC.